These 6 T cell receptor beta chains originate from one sample sequenced in a study of early T cells in non-severe SARS-CoV-2 infection. TCRdb itself ran the 5' RACE reads through MiXCR, one entry per CDR3 protein. Among under 85,000 distinct CDR3 sequences listed, about an eighth were seen once. The sample was whole blood, taken at baseline. The receptors were sampled from an adult who was a healthcare worker with PCR-confirmed SARS-CoV-2 infection or an uninfected control (not recorded which).

This clonotype was found many times. The chain recombines TRBV19 with TRBJ2-7; D unresolved. The CDR3 is 14 residues long. Germline assignment: CDR1 LNHDA and CDR2 SQIVND (reference sequence). The V gene lost 4 bases and the J gene lost 4 bases, with 14 bases spanning the gap. As DNA, the CDR3 is TGTGCCAGTAGTAACGGGCTAGGAAGTTACGAGCAGTACTTC. This gives the protein CASSNGLGSYEQYF.

This clonotype was detected ten times or more. The J gene is TRBJ2-3, the V gene TRBV20-1; 9 bases are a match to TRBD2. The ends lost 3 bases at V and 3 bases at J; junction bases unmatched: 10. Germline loops: CDR1 DFQATT, CDR2 SNEGSKA (reference sequence). The CDR3 is made up of 16 amino acids. The CDR3 protein is CSARDTERGDTDTQYF. The CDR3 nucleotides read TGCAGTGCTAGGGACACGGAGCGGGGGGATACAGATACGCAGTATTTT.

This clonotype was counted many times. The CDR3 DNA is TGTGCCAGCAGCTCTCGCGGGAGGGGATCTGAGCAGTTCTTC. It translates to CASSSRGRGSEQFF. The V call is TRBV5-5, the J call TRBJ2-1; 9 positions match TRBD2. The junction had 7 bases not matched to a gene; V was cut back by 3 bases and J by 9 bases. The CDR3 extends over 14 amino acids. Germline lookup yields CDR1 SGHKS and CDR2 YYEKEE (reference sequence). The full variable domain, in which reference TRBV5-5 and TRBJ2-1 provide the parts outside the CDR3, is DAGVTQSPTHLIKTRGQQVTLRCSPISGHKSVSWYQQVLGQGPQFIFQYYEKEERGRGNFPDRFSARQFPNYSSELNVNALLLGDSALYLCASSSRGRGSEQFFGPGTRLTVL.

This clonotype has a handful of counts. The chain employs TRBV21-1 and TRBJ2-1; the D call TRBD1 from the table was never checked on the DNA. TRBV21-1 is given as a pseudogene. This CDR3 has 19 residues. CDR3 DNA: TGTGCCAGCAGCAAAGCCCACCCCCGATCGAGGAGCTCCTACAATGAGCAGTTCTTC. Its protein is CASSKAHPRSRSSYNEQFF.

This clonotype was counted at least ten times. The chain uses TRBV29-1 and TRBJ2-1; TRBD2 agrees at 10 bases. The CDR3 covers 14 residues. The junction had 11 bases not matched to a gene; V was cut back by 8 bases and J by 7 bases. Germline V lookup: CDR1 SQVTM, CDR2 ANQGSEA. CDR3 DNA sequence: TGCAGCACCCGCCCTAGCGGGAGTGGGAATGAGCAGTTCTTC. The encoded protein is CSTRPSGSGNEQFF.

The chain joins TRBV7-8 to TRBJ2-7; maybe TRBD1 (7 bases). V gave up 4 bases and J gave up 2 bases, with 12 bases separating them. The CDR3 runs 14 residues. Germline assignment: CDR1 SGHVS and CDR2 FQNEAQ. CDR3 sequence (DNA): TGTGCCAGCAGCTGGAGGGACAGCCCCTACGAGCAGTACTTC. Amino acids: CASSWRDSPYEQYF. The whole variable domain, remainder taken from reference TRBV7-8 and TRBJ2-7, is GAGVSQSPRYKVAKRGQDVALRCDPISGHVSLFWYQQALGQGPEFLTYFQNEAQLDKSGLPSDRFFAERPEGSVSTLKIQRTQQEDSAVYLCASSWRDSPYEQYFGPGTRLTVT.